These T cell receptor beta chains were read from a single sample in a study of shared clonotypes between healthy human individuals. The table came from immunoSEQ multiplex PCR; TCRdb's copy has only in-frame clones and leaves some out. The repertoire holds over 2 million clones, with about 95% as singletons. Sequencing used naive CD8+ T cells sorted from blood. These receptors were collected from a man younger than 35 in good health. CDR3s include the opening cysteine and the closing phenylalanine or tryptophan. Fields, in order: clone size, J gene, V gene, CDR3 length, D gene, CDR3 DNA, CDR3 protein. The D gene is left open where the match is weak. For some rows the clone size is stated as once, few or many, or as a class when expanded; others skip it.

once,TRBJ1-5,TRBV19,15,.,TGTGCCAGTAGTATTGGAATCTATAGCAATCAGCCCCAGCATTTT,CASSIGIYSNQPQHF
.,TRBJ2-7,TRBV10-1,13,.,TGCGCCAGCAGTGACGCAGGGGTCCACGAGCAGTACTTC,CASSDAGVHEQYF
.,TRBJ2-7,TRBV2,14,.,TGTGCCAGCAGTTACATGGACGGTACCTACGAGCAGTACTTC,CASSYMDGTYEQYF
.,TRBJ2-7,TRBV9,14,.,TGTGCCAGCAGCTCAGATGGAGGGGGGTACGAGCAGTACTTC,CASSSDGGGYEQYF
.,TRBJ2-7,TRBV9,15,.,TGTGCCAGCAGCGTGGGCAGTGCGAGCTCCTACGAGCAGTACTTC,CASSVGSASSYEQYF
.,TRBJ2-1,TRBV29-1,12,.,TGCAGCCCGAGGGCAGGGTGGGGTGAGCAGTTCTTC,CSPRAGWGEQFF
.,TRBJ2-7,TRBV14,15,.,TGTGCCAGCAGCCAAGATAGCTCATCGTTTTACGAGCAGTACTTC,CASSQDSSSFYEQYF
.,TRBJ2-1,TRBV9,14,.,TGTGCCAGCAGCGTAGCTACCCAGGGTAATGAGCAGTTCTTC,CASSVATQGNEQFF
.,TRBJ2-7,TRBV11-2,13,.,TGTGCCAGCAGCCCGGACGGCGGCTACGAGCAGTACTTC,CASSPDGGYEQYF
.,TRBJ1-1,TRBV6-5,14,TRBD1,TGTGCCAGCAGTTTAAAATCAGGGGGATCTGAAGCTTTCTTT,CASSLKSGGSEAFF
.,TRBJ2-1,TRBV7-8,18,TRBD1,TGTGCCAGCAGCCCACCCGGGACAGGGTACTCCTCCTACAATGAGCAGTTCTTC,CASSPPGTGYSSYNEQFF
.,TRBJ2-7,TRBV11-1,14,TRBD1,TGTGCCAGCACGGAAGGGGGCGCAGGCTACGAGCAGTACTTC,CASTEGGAGYEQYF
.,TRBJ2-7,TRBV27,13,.,TGTGCCAGCAGTTTCGGCAGAGCCTACGAGCAGTACTTC,CASSFGRAYEQYF
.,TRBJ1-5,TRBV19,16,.,TGTGCCAGTAGTATAGTACGGAACAGGGTCGATCAGCCCCAGCATTTT,CASSIVRNRVDQPQHF
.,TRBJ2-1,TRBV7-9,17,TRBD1,TGTGCCAGCAGCTCGCAAGGCCGGGACAGGGGTCACAATGAGCAGTTCTTC,CASSSQGRDRGHNEQFF
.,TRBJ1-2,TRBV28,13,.,TGTGCCAGCAGTTCATCTGCTAACTATGGCTACACCTTC,CASSSSANYGYTF
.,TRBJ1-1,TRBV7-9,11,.,TGTGCCAGCAGCTTATTAGATGAAGCTTTCTTT,CASSLLDEAFF
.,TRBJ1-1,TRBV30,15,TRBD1,TGTGCCTGGACCGGGACAGGGCGTCGGAACACTGAAGCTTTCTTT,CAWTGTGRRNTEAFF
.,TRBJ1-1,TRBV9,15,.,TGTGCCAGCAGCGAGGGGCCGAGGGTGAACACTGAAGCTTTCTTT,CASSEGPRVNTEAFF
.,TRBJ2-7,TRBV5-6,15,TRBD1,TGTGCCAGCAGCCTCCGACAGGGTCGATCCTACGAGCAGTACTTC,CASSLRQGRSYEQYF
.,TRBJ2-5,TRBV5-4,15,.,TGTGCCAGCAGCGGCCCCCCGGACGGGGCTGAGACCCAGTACTTC,CASSGPPDGAETQYF
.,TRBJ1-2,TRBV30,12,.,TGTGCCTGGAGTGTAATCAACTATGGCTACACCTTC,CAWSVINYGYTF
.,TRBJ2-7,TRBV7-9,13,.,TGTGCCAGCAGCTCTCTCGATTCCTACGAGCAGTACTTC,CASSSLDSYEQYF
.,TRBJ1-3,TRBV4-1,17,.,TGCGCCAGCAGCCAAGGTCCTCTCGAATGGACTGGAAACACCATATATTTT,CASSQGPLEWTGNTIYF
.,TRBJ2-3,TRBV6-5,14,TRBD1,TGTGCCAGCAGTTCACGGACAGGCCCAGATACGCAGTATTTT,CASSSRTGPDTQYF
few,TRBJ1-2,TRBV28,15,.,TGTGCCAGCCAGCCGCAGGCGTCCCGGGTCTATGGCTACACCTTC,CASQPQASRVYGYTF
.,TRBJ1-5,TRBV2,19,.,TGTGCCAGCAGTGTAAGGGCCAGTGAATGGAGTTTGAGCAATCAGCCCCAGCATTTT,CASSVRASEWSLSNQPQHF
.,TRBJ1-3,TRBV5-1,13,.,TGCGCCAGCAGCCCAGGGACTGGAAACACCATATATTTT,CASSPGTGNTIYF
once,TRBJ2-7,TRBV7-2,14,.,TGTGCCAGCAGCTTAGTTAGGGACTCCTACGAGCAGTACTTC,CASSLVRDSYEQYF
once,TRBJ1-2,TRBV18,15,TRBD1,TGTGCCAGCTCACCAACGGGGGACAGGATCTATGGCTACACCTTC,CASSPTGDRIYGYTF
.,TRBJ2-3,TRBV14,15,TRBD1,TGTGCCAGCAGCCTAGTCAGGGGGAGCACAGATACGCAGTATTTT,CASSLVRGSTDTQYF
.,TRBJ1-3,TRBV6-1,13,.,TGTGCCAGCAGTGACCAGGGTTGGAACACCATATATTTT,CASSDQGWNTIYF
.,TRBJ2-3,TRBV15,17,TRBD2,TGTGCCACCAGCAGAGATAGAGCGGGAGGACTCACAGATACGCAGTATTTT,CATSRDRAGGLTDTQYF
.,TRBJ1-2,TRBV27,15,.,TGTGCCAGCAGTTCCCGGATTCCCCAGGGATATGGCTACACCTTC,CASSSRIPQGYGYTF
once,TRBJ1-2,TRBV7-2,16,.,TGTGCCAGCAGCTTAGGTCTTGGGCAGGGAGACTATGGCTACACCTTC,CASSLGLGQGDYGYTF
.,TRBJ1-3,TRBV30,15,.,TGTGCCTGGAGCGGGACCCTTCAAACTGGAAACACCATATATTTT,CAWSGTLQTGNTIYF
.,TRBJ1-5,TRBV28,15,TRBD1,TGTGCCAGCAGTTTTAGGACAGGGGGCCCTCAGCCCCAGCATTTT,CASSFRTGGPQPQHF
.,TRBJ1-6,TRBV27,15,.,TGTGCCAGCAGTTTAACGGGGTTCGGAAATTCACCCCTCCACTTT,CASSLTGFGNSPLHF
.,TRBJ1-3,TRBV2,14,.,TGTGCCAGCTCCGAGGACCCCTCTGGAAACACCATATATTTT,CASSEDPSGNTIYF
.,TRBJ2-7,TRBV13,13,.,TGTGCCAGCAGCCCGGGATTGGCCTACGAGCAGTACTTC,CASSPGLAYEQYF
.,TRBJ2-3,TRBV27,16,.,TGTGCCAGCAGTTCCCGAGACAGGCCCGCCCGGGATACGCAGTATTTT,CASSSRDRPARDTQYF
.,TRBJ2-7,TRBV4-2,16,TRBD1,TGTGCCAGCAGCCCACCGGGGACAGATATTGAGTACGAGCAGTACTTC,CASSPPGTDIEYEQYF
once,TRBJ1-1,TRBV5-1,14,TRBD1,TGCGCCAGCCAAGACAGGGGGCGGTTCACTGAAGCTTTCTTT,CASQDRGRFTEAFF
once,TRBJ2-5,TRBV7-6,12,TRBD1,TGTGCCAGCAGCCAGACAGGGGTTGAGCAGTACTTC,CASSQTGVEQYF
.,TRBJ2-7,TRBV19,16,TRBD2,TGTGCCAGTAGTGCCGTTCCTTTACTAGCGGGAGGCGAGCAGTACTTC,CASSAVPLLAGGEQYF
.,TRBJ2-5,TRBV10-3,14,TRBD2,TGTGCCATCAGTATAGCGGGAATAGAGGAGACCCAGTACTTC,CAISIAGIEETQYF
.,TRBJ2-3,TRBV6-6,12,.,TGTGCCAGCATTGAGGCTCCGGATACGCAGTATTTT,CASIEAPDTQYF
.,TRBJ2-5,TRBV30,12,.,TGTGCCTGGAGTGTCGGCCAAGAGACCCAGTACTTC,CAWSVGQETQYF
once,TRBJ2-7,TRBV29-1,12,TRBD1,TGCAGCGCAGTGGGACAGGGCTACGGGCAGTACTTC,CSAVGQGYGQYF
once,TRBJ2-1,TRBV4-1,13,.,TGCGCCAGCAGCGAAGTCTACAGCAATGAGCAGTTCTTC,CASSEVYSNEQFF
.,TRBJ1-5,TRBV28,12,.,TGTGCCAGCAGTTTGTCGGATCAGCCCCAGCATTTT,CASSLSDQPQHF
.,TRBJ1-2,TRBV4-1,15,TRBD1,TGCGCCAGCAGCCAAGATCAGGGGACAGCCTATGGCTACACCTTC,CASSQDQGTAYGYTF
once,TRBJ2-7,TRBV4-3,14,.,TGCGCCAGCAGCCAGGGCCAGGGAAACTACGAGCAGTACTTC,CASSQGQGNYEQYF
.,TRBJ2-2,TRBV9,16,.,TGTGCCAGCAGCGTAGAAGGAGGGACGAACACCGGGGAGCTGTTTTTT,CASSVEGGTNTGELFF